These 13 T cell receptor beta chains share one sample of origin, sequenced in a study of blood T cell repertoires in COVID-19. Sequencing was performed with immunoSEQ multiplex PCR; in TCRdb, only in-frame clones are kept and a portion is missing. The repertoire consists of 150,000 to 200,000 clones, with 88% occurring once and the leading ten covering more than 8.5%. The sequencing input was PBMCs or T cells enriched from blood (not recorded which). All receptors come from a woman aged 18-29 years who had recovered from COVID-19.

Notes on this clone: The germline gene is not matched at one end of the junction; a read error may be the cause. V gene TRBV5-1 combines with J gene TRBJ2-5; 8 nucleotides agree with TRBD1. Germline CDR1 SGHRS, CDR2 YFSETQ. This CDR3 contains 14 residues. DNA for the CDR3: TGCGCCAGCAGTTTGGGGGACAGGCAAGAGACCCAGTACTTC. Translation: CASSLGDRQETQYF.

The rearrangement links TRBV5-1 to TRBJ2-5, with 7 bases matching TRBD1. CDR3 length: 15 amino acids. Per the germline V gene, CDR1 is SGHRS and CDR2 is YFSETQ. V was pared by 0 bases and J by 1 base, with 3 bases of the junction left unmatched. CDR3 DNA: TGCGCCAGCAGCTTGGAGACAGGGAGCCAAGAGACCCAGTACTTC. Protein: CASSLETGSQETQYF.

The V call is TRBV7-9, the J call TRBJ2-1; TRBD1 is a possible D gene (5 bases). V was clipped by 2 bases and J by 5 bases, with 13 bases between them. CDR3 length: 15 residues. Germline CDR1 is SEHNR and CDR2 is FQNEAQ (reference sequence). The CDR3 DNA follows: TGTGCCAGCAGCTTAAATGAGAAGACAGACAATGAGCAGTTCTTC. Amino acid sequence: CASSLNEKTDNEQFF.

The genes are TRBV5-4 and TRBJ1-6, with 7 bases aligning to TRBD1. The germline CDR1 and CDR2 sequences are SGHNT and YYREEE (reference sequence). The CDR3 contains 15 residues. Trimming cost V 4 bases and J 10 bases; bases outside gene matches: 11. The CDR3 sequence: CASSPMTGSGSPLHF. In DNA, the CDR3 is TGTGCCAGCAGCCCGATGACAGGGTCAGGGTCACCCCTCCACTTT.

V is TRBV5-4 and J is TRBJ1-1, with D maybe TRBD1 (5 bases). V lost 4 bases, J lost 3 bases, and 13 bases lay in between. The germline V gene has CDR1 SGHNT and CDR2 YYREEE (reference sequence). The CDR3 is 14 amino acids. The CDR3 region is CASSHPWGDTEAFF. DNA for the CDR3: TGTGCCAGCAGCCATCCCTGGGGGGACACTGAAGCTTTCTTT.

This rearrangement joins TRBV28 to TRBJ1-1; TRBD1 aligns across 9 bases. The junction had 6 bases not matched to a gene; V was cut back by 4 bases and J by 0 bases. In germline, CDR1 is MDHEN, CDR2 SYDVKM. The CDR3 is 16 residues long. The CDR3: CASSWTGALLNTEAFF. Here the CDR3 DNA reads TGTGCCAGCAGTTGGACAGGGGCTTTACTGAACACTGAAGCTTTCTTT.

This clone was observed a single time. The J gene is TRBJ2-7, the V gene TRBV2; D perhaps matches TRBD1 (5 bases). The V gene lost 4 bases and the J gene lost 0 bases, with 7 bases spanning the gap. CDR1 is SNHLY, CDR2 FYNNEI, per germline. This CDR3 is built from 13 residues. As DNA, the CDR3 is TGTGCCAGCAGTGGGACACTCTCCTACGAGCAGTACTTC. The encoded protein is CASSGTLSYEQYF. The whole variable domain, filled in from reference TRBV2 and TRBJ2-7, reads EPEVTQTPSHQVTQMGQEVILRCVPISNHLYFYWYRQILGQKVEFLVSFYNNEISEKSEIFDDQFSVERPDGSNFTLKIRSTKLEDSAMYFCASSGTLSYEQYFGPGTRLTVT.

The chain has TRBV27 and TRBJ1-5, with D perhaps matching TRBD1 (6 bases). CDR3 size: 15 residues. V was cut by 8 bases and J by 9 bases, with 23 bases left in between. Germline lookup yields CDR1 MNHEY and CDR2 SMNVEV (reference sequence). In nucleotides, the CDR3 is TGTGCCAGCGGGAGTATACAGGGAAGGAGAGGGCCCCAGCATTTT. This gives the protein CASGSIQGRRGPQHF.

The chain carries TRBV12-2 and TRBJ1-1; the table's D call, TRBD1, has no DNA check behind it. TRBV12-2 is reported as a pseudogene. CDR3 length: 14 residues. The DNA for the CDR3 is TGTGCAAGTCGCTTACAGGGGCTTGACACTGAAGCTTTCTTT. Its protein product is CASRLQGLDTEAFF.

The rearrangement joins TRBV14 to TRBJ1-1; the D gene is possibly TRBD1 (6 bases). The CDR3 spans 19 residues. Deletions cut 4 bases from V and 6 bases from J, with 30 bases between. Germline CDR1 reads SGHDN; CDR2 reads FVKESK. CDR3 nucleotide sequence: TGTGCCAGCAGCCCATACCTTGGACAGTACCCCCGAGGAGTGCCTGAAGCTTTCTTT. Protein sequence: CASSPYLGQYPRGVPEAFF.

This rearrangement joins TRBV30 to TRBJ1-5; D remains unclear. V was cut by 5 bases and J by 0 bases, with 8 bases left in between. Per germline, CDR1 GTSNPN and CDR2 SVGIG (reference sequence). CDR3 length: 13 residues. DNA for the CDR3: TGTGCCTGGTCGTCAGATAGCAATCAGCCCCAGCATTTT. This encodes CAWSSDSNQPQHF. Filled out from reference TRBV30 and TRBJ1-5, the complete variable domain reads SQTIHQWPATLVQPVGSPLSLECTVEGTSNPNLYWYRQAAGRGLQLLFYSVGIGQISSEVPQNLSASRPQDRQFILSSKKLLLSDSGFYLCAWSSDSNQPQHFGDGTRLSIL.

This chain links TRBV9 with TRBJ2-1; 10 nucleotides line up with TRBD2. The V and J ends lost 0 bases and 8 bases, in that order; junction bases with no gene match: 5. The CDR3 runs to 15 residues. Germline loops: CDR1 SGDLS, CDR2 YYNGEE. The CDR3 is CASSVVPSGGDEQFF. DNA of the CDR3: TGTGCCAGCAGCGTAGTCCCTAGCGGGGGTGATGAGCAGTTCTTC.

The gene calls are TRBV3-1 (or the pseudogene TRBV3-2) and TRBJ2-2; D gene uncertain. The ends were cut back, 3 bases at V and 4 bases at J, with 9 bases in the middle. The CDR3 length is 14 residues. Germline CDR1 and CDR2: LGHDT and YNNKEL (reference sequence). The CDR3 spells CASSQGARTGELFF. CDR3 sequence (DNA): TGTGCCAGCAGCCAGGGCGCGCGCACCGGGGAGCTGTTTTTT.